The rows below give T cell receptor beta chains drawn from one sample of a study of regulatory T cells in long-lasting Graves disease. TCRdb re-called the multiplex PCR reads with MiXCR, one entry per CDR3 protein. Seen here are roughly 470,000 distinct CDR3 sequences, around 21% observed once, and the top ten hold less than 9%. The sequences come from peripheral blood mononuclear cells (PBMCs), collected when the disease was refractory, from a patient treated with antithyroid drugs. The receptors were gathered from a female donor with Graves disease. CDR3s include the opening cysteine and the closing phenylalanine or tryptophan. The order of the fields is clone size, J gene, V gene, D gene, CDR3 DNA, CDR3 protein. The D gene is left open where the match is weak. Part of the rows lack a size; the others show once, few, many or a class for expanded clones.

many	TRBJ1-1	TRBV18	NA	TGTGCCAGCTCATCTCAGGGCGAGGGCACTGAAGCTTTCTTT	CASSSQGEGTEAFF
NA	TRBJ1-1	TRBV20-1	NA	TGCAGTGCTGCCGAGGACGGCTACACTGAAGCTTTCTTT	CSAAEDGYTEAFF
many	TRBJ1-2	TRBV2	NA	TGTGCCAGCAGGCCAGGGAACTATGGCTACACCTTC	CASRPGNYGYTF
few	TRBJ2-7	TRBV6-2/TRBV6-3	NA	TGTGCCAGCACCCAGCCTGAGGGACGAAGGTTATGCGAGCAGTACTTC	CASTQPEGRRLCEQYF
NA	TRBJ2-7	TRBV28	TRBD1	TGTGCCAGCAGAGGGGCGGGACAGGGACAGGACGAGCAGTACTTC	CASRGAGQGQDEQYF
many	TRBJ2-2	TRBV5-6	NA	TGTGCCAGCAGCTTGCCTAGGGAGAGCGGGGAGCTGTTTTTT	CASSLPRESGELFF
many	TRBJ2-7	TRBV7-8	TRBD1	TGTGCCAGCAGCTTAGGGTACAGGGGCGGCCTGTACGAGCAGTACTTC	CASSLGYRGGLYEQYF
NA	TRBJ2-3	TRBV7-2	NA	TGTGCCAGCAGCTTAGCGGGGTCTGCTAGCACAGATACGCAGTATTTT	CASSLAGSASTDTQYF
once	TRBJ2-2	TRBV7-9	TRBD2	TGTGCCAGCACCCCTAGCGGGAGGGCCTTTTATCCCGGGGAGCTGTTTTTT	CASTPSGRAFYPGELFF
NA	TRBJ2-5	TRBV30	NA	TGTGCCTGGAGTGTAGGGGACTCCCGACCCGGGGTGGACCAGTACTTC	CAWSVGDSRPGVDQYF
NA	TRBJ2-2	TRBV27	NA	TGTGCCAGCGGGTTCCAGAACACCGGGGAGCTGTTTTTT	CASGFQNTGELFF
few	TRBJ2-5	TRBV10-3	TRBD1	TGTGCCACCCGGGACAGGGCGGTTCGAGAGACCCAGTACTTC	CATRDRAVRETQYF
NA	TRBJ2-5	TRBV10-3	TRBD2	TGTGCCACTGGACTAGCAGAAGAGACCCAGTACTTC	CATGLAEETQYF
NA	TRBJ1-5	TRBV6-5	NA	TGTGCCAGCAGTTATAGGGGCTTGAAGCCCCAGCATTTT	CASSYRGLKPQHF
NA	TRBJ2-7	TRBV6-1	NA	TGTGCCTGCAGGACTGCGGGGACCGGCGAGCAGTACTTC	CACRTAGTGEQYF
many	TRBJ2-7	TRBV6-1	NA	TGTGCCAAGACGATCCCTAGGCGCTCCTACGAGCAGTACTTC	CAKTIPRRSYEQYF
once	TRBJ1-1	TRBV25-1	NA	TGTGCCAGCGGGTTTGGGTCCGGGACTGAAGCTTTCTTT	CASGFGSGTEAFF
many	TRBJ1-2	TRBV27	NA	TGTGCCAGCAGTTTGGGCTCCCAGGGCTATGGCTACACCTTC	CASSLGSQGYGYTF
NA	TRBJ1-5	TRBV2	NA	TGTGCCAGCAGTGAATTCGCAGCCAATCGGCCCCAGCATTTT	CASSEFAANRPQHF
many	TRBJ2-5	TRBV28	TRBD2	TGTGCCAGCAGTGTTATATCTAGCGGGAGAGGAGAGACCCAGTACTTC	CASSVISSGRGETQYF